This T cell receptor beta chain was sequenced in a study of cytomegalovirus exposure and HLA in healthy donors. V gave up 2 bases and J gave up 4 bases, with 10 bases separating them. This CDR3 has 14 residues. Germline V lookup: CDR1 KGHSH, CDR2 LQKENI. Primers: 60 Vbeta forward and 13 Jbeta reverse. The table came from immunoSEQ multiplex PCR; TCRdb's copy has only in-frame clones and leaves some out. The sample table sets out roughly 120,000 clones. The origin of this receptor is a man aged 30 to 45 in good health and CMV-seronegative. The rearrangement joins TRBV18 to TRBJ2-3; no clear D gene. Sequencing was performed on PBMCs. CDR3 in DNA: TGTGCCAGCTCACCAATAGTCCGTGCAGATACGCAGTATTTT. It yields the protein CASSPIVRADTQYF.